This T cell receptor beta chain was identified in a study of OX40 agonist ivuxolimab in advanced cancers. Systemic immunosuppression or a history of autoimmune disease excluded patients. V was trimmed by 3 bases and J by 1 base, leaving 10 bases between them. CDR1 is ENHRY, CDR2 SYGVKD, per germline. The CDR3 consists of 15 residues. The protocol was immunoSEQ multiplex PCR, while the TCRdb copy is restricted to in-frame clones and leaves out a portion. The sample shows more than 45,000 clones, approximately 90% of them seen only once. The starting material was CD4+ or CD8+ T cells sorted from blood, obtained in a trial of the OX40 agonist ivuxolimab. The V call is TRBV10-3, the J call TRBJ1-5, with unresolved D. The TCR originated in an adult with an advanced solid tumor such as melanoma, head and neck, liver or kidney cancer. The CDR3 here is CAISDGMQSNQPQHF. Here the CDR3 DNA reads TGTGCCATCAGTGATGGAATGCAGAGCAATCAGCCCCAGCATTTT.